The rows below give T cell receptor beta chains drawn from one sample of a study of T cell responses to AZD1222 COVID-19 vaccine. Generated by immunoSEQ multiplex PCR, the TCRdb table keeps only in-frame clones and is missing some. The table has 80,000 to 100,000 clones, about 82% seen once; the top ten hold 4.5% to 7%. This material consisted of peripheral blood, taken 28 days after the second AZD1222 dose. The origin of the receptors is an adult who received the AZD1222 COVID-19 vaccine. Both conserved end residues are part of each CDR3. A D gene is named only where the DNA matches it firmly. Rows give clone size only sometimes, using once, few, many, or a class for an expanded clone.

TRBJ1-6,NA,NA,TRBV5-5,CASSLDGYGNSPLHF,TGTGCCAGCAGCTTGGACGGGTACGGTAATTCACCCCTCCACTTT
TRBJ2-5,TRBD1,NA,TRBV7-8,CASSVGQGLQETQYF,TGTGCCAGCAGCGTTGGACAGGGGTTACAAGAGACCCAGTACTTC
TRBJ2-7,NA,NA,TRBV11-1,CASSFGSSSYEQYF,TGTGCCAGCAGCTTCGGGTCGTCCTCCTACGAGCAGTACTTC
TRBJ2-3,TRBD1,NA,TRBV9,CASRQGGTGGSDTQYF,TGTGCCAGCAGACAAGGGGGGACAGGGGGTTCGGATACGCAGTATTTT
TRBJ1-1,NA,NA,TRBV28,CASSPPPNTEAFF,TGTGCCAGCAGCCCGCCCCCGAACACTGAAGCTTTCTTT
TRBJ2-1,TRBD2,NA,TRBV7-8,CASSLRSGIYNEQFF,TGTGCCAGCAGCTTAAGGAGCGGGATTTACAATGAGCAGTTCTTC
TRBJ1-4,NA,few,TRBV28,CASSSLVGNEKLFF,TGTGCCAGCAGTTCCCTGGTCGGTAATGAAAAACTGTTTTTT
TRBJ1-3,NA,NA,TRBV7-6,CASSLWGLSGNTIYF,TGTGCCAGCAGCTTATGGGGACTCTCTGGAAACACCATATATTTT
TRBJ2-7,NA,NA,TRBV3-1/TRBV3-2,CASSQANQAYEQYF,TGTGCCAGCAGCCAAGCCAATCAAGCCTACGAGCAGTACTTC
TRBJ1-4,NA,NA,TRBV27,CASSGLLSGLFF,TGTGCCAGCAGCGGGTTGCTTTCCGGACTGTTTTTT
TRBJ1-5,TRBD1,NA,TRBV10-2,CASSETPGTGYNQPQHF,TGCGCCAGCAGTGAGACCCCCGGGACAGGGTACAATCAGCCCCAGCATTTT
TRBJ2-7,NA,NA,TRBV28,CASRHGPLEQYF,TGTGCCAGCAGGCACGGGCCCTTGGAGCAGTACTTC
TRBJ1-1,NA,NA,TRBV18,CASSPGRNKNTEAFF,TGTGCCAGCTCACCCGGACGGAATAAGAACACTGAAGCTTTCTTT
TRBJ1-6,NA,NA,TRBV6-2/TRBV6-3,CASSPTGQNSPLHF,TGTGCCAGCAGCCCCACGGGCCAGAATTCACCCCTCCACTTT
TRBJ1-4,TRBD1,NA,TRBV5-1,CASSAGQTNEKLFF,TGCGCCAGCAGCGCGGGACAGACTAATGAAAAACTGTTTTTT
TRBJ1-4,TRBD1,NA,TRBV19,CASSSETGFDEKLFF,TGTGCCAGTAGTTCCGAGACAGGGTTCGATGAAAAACTGTTTTTT
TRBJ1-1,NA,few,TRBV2,CASSRGEEPPGSAFF,TGTGCCAGCAGCCGCGGGGAGGAGCCTCCCGGGTCTGCTTTCTTT
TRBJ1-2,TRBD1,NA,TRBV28,CASTLSGTGFRYGYTF,TGTGCCAGCACCTTAAGCGGGACAGGGTTTAGATATGGCTACACCTTC
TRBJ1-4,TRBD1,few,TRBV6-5,CASSPWTGGNEKLFF,TGTGCCAGCAGTCCCTGGACAGGGGGGAATGAAAAACTGTTTTTT
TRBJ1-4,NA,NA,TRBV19,CASSALPREKLFF,TGTGCCAGTTCGGCGCTTCCAAGGGAAAAACTGTTTTTT
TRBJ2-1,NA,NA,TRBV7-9,CASSPPWGEQFF,TGTGCCAGCAGCCCTCCGTGGGGGGAGCAGTTCTTC
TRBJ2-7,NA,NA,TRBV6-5,CASQRVPKGEQYF,TGTGCCAGCCAAAGGGTCCCGAAGGGAGAGCAGTACTTC
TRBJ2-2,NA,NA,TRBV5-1,CASSQQGTGELFF,TGCGCCAGCAGCCAACAGGGCACCGGGGAGCTGTTTTTT
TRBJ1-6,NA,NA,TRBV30,CAWSTDGVSRSALHF,TGTGCCTGGAGTACCGACGGGGTATCCAGGTCAGCCCTCCACTTT
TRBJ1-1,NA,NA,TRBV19,CASSIGQGGMNTEAFF,TGTGCCAGTAGTATCGGCCAGGGCGGTATGAACACTGAAGCTTTCTTT
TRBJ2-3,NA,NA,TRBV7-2,CASSSVRTDTQYF,TGTGCCAGCAGCTCGGTCCGCACAGATACGCAGTATTTT
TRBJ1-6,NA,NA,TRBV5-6,CASSLDGQGTYNSPLHF,TGTGCCAGCAGCTTGGATGGTCAGGGCACCTATAATTCACCCCTCCACTTT